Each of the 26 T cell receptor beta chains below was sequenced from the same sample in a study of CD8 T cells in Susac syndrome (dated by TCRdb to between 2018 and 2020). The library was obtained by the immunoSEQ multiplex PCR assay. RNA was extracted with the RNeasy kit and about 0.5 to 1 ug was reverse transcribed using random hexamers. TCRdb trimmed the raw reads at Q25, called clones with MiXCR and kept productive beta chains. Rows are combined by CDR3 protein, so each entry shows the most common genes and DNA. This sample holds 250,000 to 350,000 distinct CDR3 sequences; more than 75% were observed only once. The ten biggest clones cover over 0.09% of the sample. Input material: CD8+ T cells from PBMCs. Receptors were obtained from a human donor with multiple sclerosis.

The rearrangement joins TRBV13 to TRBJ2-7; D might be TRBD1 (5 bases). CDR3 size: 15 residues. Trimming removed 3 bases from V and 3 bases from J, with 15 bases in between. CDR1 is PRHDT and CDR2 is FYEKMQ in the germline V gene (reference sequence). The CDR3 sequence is CASSFSRPGIYEQYF. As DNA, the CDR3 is TGTGCCAGCAGCTTCTCGAGGCCAGGGATCTACGAGCAGTACTTC.

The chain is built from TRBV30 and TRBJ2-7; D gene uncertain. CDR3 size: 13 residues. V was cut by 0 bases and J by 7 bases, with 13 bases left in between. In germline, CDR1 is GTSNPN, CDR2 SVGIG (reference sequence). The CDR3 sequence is CAWSVGMNTEQYF. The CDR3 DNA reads TGTGCCTGGAGTGTAGGAATGAACACGGAGCAGTACTTC.

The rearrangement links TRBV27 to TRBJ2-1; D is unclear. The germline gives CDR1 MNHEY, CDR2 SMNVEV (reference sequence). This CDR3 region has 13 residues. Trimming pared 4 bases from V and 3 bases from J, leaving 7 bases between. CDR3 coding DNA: TGTGCCAGCAGTTCGAAACTCTACAATGAGCAGTTCTTC. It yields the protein CASSSKLYNEQFF.

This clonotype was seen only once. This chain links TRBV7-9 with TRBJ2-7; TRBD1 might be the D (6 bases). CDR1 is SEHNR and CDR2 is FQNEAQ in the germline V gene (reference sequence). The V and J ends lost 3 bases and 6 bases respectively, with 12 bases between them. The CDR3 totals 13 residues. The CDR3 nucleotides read TGTGCCAGCAGCTTCAACAGGGATAGCGAGCAGTACTTC. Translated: CASSFNRDSEQYF.

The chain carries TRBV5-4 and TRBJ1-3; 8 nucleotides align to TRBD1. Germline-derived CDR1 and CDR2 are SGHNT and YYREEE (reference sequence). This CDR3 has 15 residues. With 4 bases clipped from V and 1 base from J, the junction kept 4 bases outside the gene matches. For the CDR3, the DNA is TGTGCCAGCAGCACTGACAGGGGATCTGGAAACACCATATATTTT. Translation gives CASSTDRGSGNTIYF.

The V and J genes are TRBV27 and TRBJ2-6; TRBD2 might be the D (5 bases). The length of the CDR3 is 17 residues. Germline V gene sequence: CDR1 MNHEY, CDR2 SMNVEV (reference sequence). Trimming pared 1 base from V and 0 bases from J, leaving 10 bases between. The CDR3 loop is CASSLFAGHSGANVLTF. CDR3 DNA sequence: TGTGCCAGCAGTTTATTTGCGGGCCACTCTGGGGCCAACGTCCTGACTTTC. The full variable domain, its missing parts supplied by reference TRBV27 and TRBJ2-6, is EAQVTQNPRYLITVTGKKLTVTCSQNMNHEYMSWYRQDPGLGLRQIYYSMNVEVTDKGDVPEGYKVSRKEKRNFPLILESPSPNQTSLYFCASSLFAGHSGANVLTFGAGSRLTVL.

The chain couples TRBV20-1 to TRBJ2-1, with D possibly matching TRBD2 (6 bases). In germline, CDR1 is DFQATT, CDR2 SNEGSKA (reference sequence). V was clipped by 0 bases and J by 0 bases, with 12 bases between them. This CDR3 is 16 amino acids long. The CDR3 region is CSARDMGGASYNEQFF. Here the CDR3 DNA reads TGCAGTGCTAGAGATATGGGGGGAGCCTCCTACAATGAGCAGTTCTTC.

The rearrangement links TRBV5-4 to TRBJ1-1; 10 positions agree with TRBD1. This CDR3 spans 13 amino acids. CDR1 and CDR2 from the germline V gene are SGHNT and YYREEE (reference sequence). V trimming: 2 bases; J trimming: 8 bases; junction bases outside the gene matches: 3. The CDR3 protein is CASSFGQGGEAFF. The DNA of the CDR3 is TGTGCCAGCAGCTTTGGACAGGGGGGGGAAGCTTTCTTT.

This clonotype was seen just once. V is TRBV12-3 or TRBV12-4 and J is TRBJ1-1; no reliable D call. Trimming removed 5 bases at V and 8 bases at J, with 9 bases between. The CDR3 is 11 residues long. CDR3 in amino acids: CASSPGDEAFF. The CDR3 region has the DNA TGTGCCAGCAGTCCGGGAGACGAAGCTTTCTTT.

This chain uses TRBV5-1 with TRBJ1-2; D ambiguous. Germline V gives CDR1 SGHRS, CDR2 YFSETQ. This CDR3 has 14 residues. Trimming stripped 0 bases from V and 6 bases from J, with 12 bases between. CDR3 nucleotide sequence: TGCGCCAGCAGCTTGGTCTCCGGTGCTAATGGCTACACCTTC. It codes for CASSLVSGANGYTF.

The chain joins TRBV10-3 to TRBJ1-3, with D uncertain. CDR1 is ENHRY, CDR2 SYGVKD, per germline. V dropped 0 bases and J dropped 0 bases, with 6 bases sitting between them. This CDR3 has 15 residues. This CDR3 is CAISESKGSGNTIYF. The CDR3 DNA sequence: TGTGCCATCAGTGAGTCGAAGGGCTCTGGAAACACCATATATTTT.

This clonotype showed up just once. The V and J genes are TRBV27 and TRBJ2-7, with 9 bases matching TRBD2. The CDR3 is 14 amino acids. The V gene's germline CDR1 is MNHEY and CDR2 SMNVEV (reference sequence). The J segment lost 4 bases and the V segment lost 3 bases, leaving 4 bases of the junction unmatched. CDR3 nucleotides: TGTGCCAGCAGTTTGAGTGCGGGGGGGTACGAGCAGTACTTC. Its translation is CASSLSAGGYEQYF.

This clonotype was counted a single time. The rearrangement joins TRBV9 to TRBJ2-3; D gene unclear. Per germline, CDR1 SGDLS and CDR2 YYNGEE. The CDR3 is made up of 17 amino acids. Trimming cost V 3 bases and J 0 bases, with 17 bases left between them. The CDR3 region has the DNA TGTGCCAGCAGCGCTTTGAGAACACGAACTAGCACAGATACGCAGTATTTT. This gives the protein CASSALRTRTSTDTQYF.

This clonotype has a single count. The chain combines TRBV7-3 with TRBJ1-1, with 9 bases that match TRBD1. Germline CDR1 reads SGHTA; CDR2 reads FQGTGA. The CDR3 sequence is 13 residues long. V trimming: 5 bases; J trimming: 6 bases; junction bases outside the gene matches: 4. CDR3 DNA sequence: TGTGCCAGCAGCACTTGGACAGGGGCTGAAGCTTTCTTT. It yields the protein CASSTWTGAEAFF.

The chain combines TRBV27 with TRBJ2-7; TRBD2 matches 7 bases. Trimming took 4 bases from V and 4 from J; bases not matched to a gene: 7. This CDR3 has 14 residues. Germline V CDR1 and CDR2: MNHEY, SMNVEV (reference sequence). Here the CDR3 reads CASSSAGRGYEQYF. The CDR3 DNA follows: TGTGCCAGCAGTTCAGCGGGACGGGGATACGAGCAGTACTTC.

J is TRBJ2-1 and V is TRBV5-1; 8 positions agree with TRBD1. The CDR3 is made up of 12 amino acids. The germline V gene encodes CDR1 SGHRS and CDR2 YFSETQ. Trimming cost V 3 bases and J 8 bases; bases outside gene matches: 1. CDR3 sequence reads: CASSSTGDEQFF. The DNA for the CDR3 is TGCGCCAGCAGCTCGACAGGGGATGAGCAGTTCTTC. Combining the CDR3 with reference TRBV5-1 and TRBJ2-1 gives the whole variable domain KAGVTQTPRYLIKTRGQQVTLSCSPISGHRSVSWYQQTPGQGLQFLFEYFSETQRNKGNFPGRFSGRQFSNSRSEMNVSTLELGDSALYLCASSSTGDEQFFGPGTRLTVL.

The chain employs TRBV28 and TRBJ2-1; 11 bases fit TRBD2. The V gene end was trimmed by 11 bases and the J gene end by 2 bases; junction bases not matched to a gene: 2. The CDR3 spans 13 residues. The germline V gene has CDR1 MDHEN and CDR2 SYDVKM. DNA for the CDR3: TGTGCCGGTAGCGGGAGGGCCTACAATGAGCAGTTCTTC. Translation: CAGSGRAYNEQFF.

The CDR3 sequence: CASRVEGSGIYSYNEQFF. As DNA, the CDR3 is TGCGCCAGCCGGGTAGAAGGGAGCGGAATTTACTCCTACAATGAGCAGTTCTTC. This chain uses TRBV4-1 with TRBJ2-1, with D perhaps TRBD2 (5 bases). The V and J ends lost 8 bases and 0 bases respectively, with 23 bases between them. This CDR3 contains 18 residues. Germline V gene lookup returns CDR1 MGHRA and CDR2 YSYEKL.

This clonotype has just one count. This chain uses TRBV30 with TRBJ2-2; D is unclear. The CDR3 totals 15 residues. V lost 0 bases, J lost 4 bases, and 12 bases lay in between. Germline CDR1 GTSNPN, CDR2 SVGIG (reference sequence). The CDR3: CAWSVGRIFTGELFF. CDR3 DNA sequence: TGTGCCTGGAGTGTAGGCAGAATTTTCACCGGGGAGCTGTTTTTT. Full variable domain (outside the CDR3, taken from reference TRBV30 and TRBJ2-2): SQTIHQWPATLVQPVGSPLSLECTVEGTSNPNLYWYRQAAGRGLQLLFYSVGIGQISSEVPQNLSASRPQDRQFILSSKKLLLSDSGFYLCAWSVGRIFTGELFFGEGSRLTVL.

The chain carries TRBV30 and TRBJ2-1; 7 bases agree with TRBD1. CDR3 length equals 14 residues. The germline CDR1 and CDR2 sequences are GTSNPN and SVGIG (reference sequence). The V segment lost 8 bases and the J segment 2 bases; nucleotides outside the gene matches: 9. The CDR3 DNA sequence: TGTGCCCGGGCGCTGCAGGGGGCCTACAATGAGCAGTTCTTC. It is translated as CARALQGAYNEQFF.

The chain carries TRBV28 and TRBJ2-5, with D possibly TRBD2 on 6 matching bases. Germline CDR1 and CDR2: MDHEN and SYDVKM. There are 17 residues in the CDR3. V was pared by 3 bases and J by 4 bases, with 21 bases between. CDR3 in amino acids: CASSFDGSGGEGETQYF. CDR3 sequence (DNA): TGTGCCAGCAGTTTCGATGGTAGCGGAGGGGAAGGAGAGACCCAGTACTTC.

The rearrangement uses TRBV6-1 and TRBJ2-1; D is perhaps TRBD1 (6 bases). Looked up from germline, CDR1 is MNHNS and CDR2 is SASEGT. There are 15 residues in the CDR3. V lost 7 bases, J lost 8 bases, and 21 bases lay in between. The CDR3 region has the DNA TGTGCCAGCACCTTTTGGAGACAGGATGGGGATGAGCAGTTCTTC. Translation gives CASTFWRQDGDEQFF.

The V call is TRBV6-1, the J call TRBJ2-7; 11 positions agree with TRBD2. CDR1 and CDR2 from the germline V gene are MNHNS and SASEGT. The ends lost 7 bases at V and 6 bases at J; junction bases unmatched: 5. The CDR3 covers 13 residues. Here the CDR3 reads CASTLAGGLEQYF. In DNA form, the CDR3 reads TGTGCCAGCACGCTAGCGGGGGGCCTCGAGCAGTACTTC.

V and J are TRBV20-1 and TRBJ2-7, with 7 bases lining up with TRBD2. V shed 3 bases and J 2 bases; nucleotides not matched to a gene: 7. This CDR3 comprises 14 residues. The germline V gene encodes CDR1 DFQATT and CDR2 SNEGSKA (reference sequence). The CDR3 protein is CSASAVAGTYEQYF. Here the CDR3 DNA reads TGCAGTGCTAGTGCGGTAGCGGGCACCTACGAGCAGTACTTC.

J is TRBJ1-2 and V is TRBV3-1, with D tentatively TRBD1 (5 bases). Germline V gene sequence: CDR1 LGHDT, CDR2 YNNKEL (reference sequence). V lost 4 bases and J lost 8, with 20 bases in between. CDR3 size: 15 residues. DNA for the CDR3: TGTGCCAGCAGCCTCCGGGACGTCCCCATAGGGGGCTACACCTTC. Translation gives CASSLRDVPIGGYTF.

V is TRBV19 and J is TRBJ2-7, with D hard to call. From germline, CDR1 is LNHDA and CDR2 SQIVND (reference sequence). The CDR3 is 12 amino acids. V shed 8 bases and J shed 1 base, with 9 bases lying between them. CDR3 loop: CASRFRSYEQYF. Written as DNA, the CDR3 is TGTGCCAGTCGGTTCAGATCCTACGAGCAGTACTTC.